This T cell receptor (beta chain) was found in a study of T cells after yellow fever vaccination. TCRdb itself ran the 5' RACE reads through MiXCR, one entry per CDR3 protein. The table includes under 300,000 distinct CDR3 sequences, 13% detected once. Whole-study results and caveats: Peaking faster, on day 5 versus 15, the secondary response was nonetheless weaker. At 95% to 96% for CD4 and approximately 89% for CD8, most primary-vaccination clones showed up again after the booster. One caveat is that FACS-sorted repertoires could contain abundant clonotypes contaminating from the bulk population.

This CDR3 contains 14 residues. Germline CDR1 is LNHNV and CDR2 is YYDKDF (reference sequence). Trimming stripped 0 bases from V and 4 bases from J, with 10 bases between. This clonotype was counted between two and nine times. Its antigen is undetermined. This chain joins TRBV15 and TRBJ2-7; D is unresolved. The clonotype comes from a young man who received the YFV17D yellow fever vaccine. The sequenced sample was CD4+ T cells sorted from PBMCs, obtained 45 days after the yellow fever booster vaccination. The CDR3 DNA sequence: TGTGCCACCAGCAGAGATCGCCGGGCGTACGAGCAGTACTTC. This encodes CATSRDRRAYEQYF.